Below are 25 T cell receptor beta chains sequenced from a single sample in a study of blood T cell repertoires in COVID-19. Profiling relied on immunoSEQ multiplex PCR, and the TCRdb table lists in-frame clones only, not all of them. Found here are hundreds of thousands of clones, around 80% of them singletons; the top ten hold roughly 8.2%. Input material: peripheral blood. These receptors originate from a woman between 45 and 65 years old with acute or convalescent COVID-19.

The rearrangement uses TRBV6-2 or TRBV6-3 and TRBJ2-3; possibly TRBD2 for D (5 bases). The CDR3 contains 15 residues. Germline V gene sequence: CDR1 MNHEY, CDR2 SVGEGT. Trimming left V 2 bases short and J 6 bases short, with 15 bases between. The CDR3, as DNA: TGTGCCAGCAGTTACGGAGTCGGAGGCATGGATACGCAGTATTTT. Translated, it gives CASSYGVGGMDTQYF.

The J gene is TRBJ1-5, the V gene TRBV20-1, with D uncertain. Germline V CDR1 and CDR2: DFQATT, SNEGSKA (reference sequence). The CDR3 totals 14 residues. The ends were cut back, 3 bases at V and 3 bases at J, with 12 bases in the middle. The CDR3 protein is CSASPRQFNQPQHF. CDR3 nucleotides: TGCAGTGCTAGTCCTCGCCAGTTCAATCAGCCCCAGCATTTT.

This chain joins TRBV7-2 and TRBJ2-1; the match to TRBD1 covers 12 bases. Germline-derived CDR1 and CDR2 are SGHTA and FQGNSA. Trimming cost V 4 bases and J 9 bases; bases outside gene matches: 10. The CDR3 loop spans 16 amino acids. For the CDR3, the DNA is TGTGCCAGCAGCTCACCCACGGGACAGGGGGCGGGTGAGCAGTTCTTC. Protein sequence: CASSSPTGQGAGEQFF. Full variable domain (missing parts from reference TRBV7-2 and TRBJ2-1): GAGVSQSPSNKVTEKGKDVELRCDPISGHTALYWYRQSLGQGLEFLIYFQGNSAPDKSGLPSDRFSAERTGGSVSTLTIQRTQQEDSAVYLCASSSPTGQGAGEQFFGPGTRLTVL.

The chain recombines TRBV2 with TRBJ2-5; D might be TRBD1 (6 bases). The CDR3 has 15 residues. The V gene lost 8 bases and the J gene lost 3 bases, with 19 bases spanning the gap. CDR1 SNHLY and CDR2 FYNNEI come from the germline V gene. CDR3 sequence (DNA): TGTGCCAGCGGTGCGACCCGGACAGAGAAAGAGACCCAGTACTTC. Translated, it gives CASGATRTEKETQYF.

The chain combines TRBV19 with TRBJ1-3, with D possibly matching TRBD1 (5 bases). Trimming pared 8 bases from V and 8 bases from J, leaving 16 bases between. The CDR3 has 13 residues. The V gene's germline CDR1 is LNHDA and CDR2 SQIVND (reference sequence). CDR3 residues: CASRPKPGDTIYF. The CDR3 bases are TGTGCCAGTCGACCTAAACCGGGGGACACCATATATTTT.

This chain joins TRBV3-1 (or the pseudogene TRBV3-2) and TRBJ2-1; 10 bases map to TRBD1. V was pared by 4 bases and J by 7 bases, with 7 bases of the junction left unmatched. The germline V gene encodes CDR1 LGHDT and CDR2 YNNKEL (reference sequence). This CDR3 comprises 15 residues. The chain's CDR3 is CASSRDRGRVNEQFF. The CDR3 nucleotides read TGTGCCAGCAGCCGGGACAGGGGTCGGGTGAATGAGCAGTTCTTC.

The chain carries TRBV6-2 or TRBV6-3 and TRBJ2-7; D not certain. The CDR3 is 19 amino acids. CDR1 and CDR2 (germline): MNHEY, SVGEGT. The V end was cut by 6 bases, the J end by 1 base, with 28 bases between. CDR3 protein: CASSPLSVYFTLGSYEQYF. The CDR3 region has the DNA TGTGCCAGCAGCCCTCTAAGCGTCTACTTCACTTTGGGTTCCTACGAGCAGTACTTC.

CDR3 nucleotide sequence: TGTGCCAGCAGCTCCTCGACAGGCCTCCTATCTAACTATGGCTACACCTTC. This codes for CASSSSTGLLSNYGYTF. The genes are TRBV13 and TRBJ1-2; possible D gene TRBD1, 6 bases. Germline CDR1 and CDR2: PRHDT and FYEKMQ (reference sequence). The CDR3 spans 17 residues. Trimming left V 4 bases short and J 0 bases short, with 18 bases between.

The DNA for the CDR3 is TGTGCCAGCAGCCAATCTCGTAATGAGCAGTTCTTC. This gives the protein CASSQSRNEQFF. V gene TRBV14 combines with J gene TRBJ2-1; D is unresolved. Germline CDR1 is SGHDN and CDR2 is FVKESK. CDR3 size: 12 residues. V shed 2 bases and J shed 7 bases, with 6 bases lying between them.

This rearrangement joins TRBV5-1 to TRBJ2-7; 9 nucleotides match TRBD1. The CDR3 is 21 residues long. Germline CDR1 reads SGHRS; CDR2 reads YFSETQ. Unmatched junction bases numbered 20, after V lost 1 base and J lost 0 bases. The CDR3 is CASSLLTRTGEGRGGSYEQYF. DNA for the CDR3: TGCGCCAGCAGCTTGTTGACCAGGACAGGGGAAGGGCGAGGTGGCTCCTACGAGCAGTACTTC.

This chain links TRBV7-9 with TRBJ2-5; 7 bases map to TRBD1. The CDR3 contains 14 residues. V trimming: 1 base; J trimming: 6 bases; junction bases outside the gene matches: 5. Germline V gives CDR1 SEHNR, CDR2 FQNEAQ (reference sequence). For the CDR3, the DNA is TGTGCCAGCAGCTTAGACAGGGGTGGGAAGACCCAGTACTTC. Translating gives CASSLDRGGKTQYF. The entire variable domain, with the rest obtained from reference TRBV7-9 and TRBJ2-5, is as follows: DTGVSQNPRHKITKRGQNVTFRCDPISEHNRLYWYRQTLGQGPEFLTYFQNEAQLEKSRLLSDRFSAERPKGSFSTLEIQRTEQGDSAMYLCASSLDRGGKTQYFGPGTRLLVL.

This chain connects TRBV5-1 to TRBJ2-7; unclear D gene. V lost 4 bases to trimming and J lost 2 bases, with 10 bases between them. CDR1 and CDR2 (germline): SGHRS, YFSETQ. The CDR3 has 13 residues. CDR3 coding DNA: TGCGCCAGCAGCGAACTCTACGCCTACGAGCAGTACTTC. This gives the protein CASSELYAYEQYF.

This chain uses TRBV27 with TRBJ2-1, with TRBD1 matching 7 bases. The CDR3 is made up of 15 amino acids. Germline V gene data show CDR1 as MNHEY and CDR2 as SMNVEV (reference sequence). The J segment lost 4 bases and the V segment lost 5 bases, leaving 8 bases of the junction unmatched. The CDR3 DNA is TGTGCCAGCAGTGGAAACGGGACAGTTTACAATGAGCAGTTCTTC. This gives the protein CASSGNGTVYNEQFF.

This clone was seen more than once but under ten times. The sample contains more than one DNA sequence encoding this CDR3. V gene TRBV10-2 combines with J gene TRBJ1-6; D remains ambiguous. The V gene's germline CDR1 is WSHSY and CDR2 SAAADI. The CDR3 spans 14 residues. The V end lost 3 bases, the J end lost 4 bases, and 7 bases lay between the germline ends. The CDR3 sequence is CASSETVYNSPLHF. The DNA of the CDR3 is TGCGCCAGCAGTGAAACAGTTTATAATTCACCCCTCCACTTT.

This chain joins TRBV27 and TRBJ1-5, with 7 nucleotides matching TRBD1. With 4 bases clipped from V and 6 bases from J, the junction kept 6 bases outside the gene matches. The CDR3 length is 14 residues. Germline V CDR1 and CDR2: MNHEY, SMNVEV (reference sequence). The chain's CDR3 is CASSYSGGVQPQHF. The CDR3 nucleotides read TGTGCCAGCAGTTATTCAGGGGGAGTTCAGCCCCAGCATTTT.

This chain joins TRBV2 and TRBJ1-1, with D perhaps TRBD1 (5 bases). Between the trimmed V and J ends, which lost 6 bases and 0 bases, there was a span of 8 bases. Germline V gives CDR1 SNHLY, CDR2 FYNNEI. The CDR3 extends over 13 amino acids. CDR3: CASRKDMNTEAFF. Written as DNA, the CDR3 is TGTGCCAGCAGGAAGGACATGAACACTGAAGCTTTCTTT.

J is TRBJ2-5 and V is TRBV7-2, with D possibly matching TRBD2 (6 bases). CDR1 SGHTA and CDR2 FQGNSA come from the germline V gene. V gave up 3 bases and J gave up 2 bases, with 13 bases separating them. The CDR3 consists of 15 residues. The CDR3 DNA reads TGTGCCAGCAGCTTTCTCGCGGGGCAGCAAGAGACCCAGTACTTC. It yields the protein CASSFLAGQQETQYF.

This clone showed up just a few times. The chain employs TRBV28 and TRBJ2-6; tentatively, D is TRBD2 (6 bases). V was trimmed by 3 bases and J by 8 bases, leaving 11 bases between them. CDR1 MDHEN and CDR2 SYDVKM come from the germline V gene. This CDR3 comprises 14 residues. The chain's CDR3 is CASSFSGVPNVLTF. The CDR3 DNA reads TGTGCCAGCAGTTTTTCGGGGGTACCCAACGTCCTGACTTTC.

This clone was observed a single time. V gene TRBV9 combines with J gene TRBJ2-1; TRBD2 is a possible D gene (5 bases). Germline values: CDR1 SGDLS, CDR2 YYNGEE. The CDR3 contains 12 residues. Deletions cut 0 bases from V and 12 bases from J, with 10 bases between. CDR3 coding DNA: TGTGCCAGCAGCGTAGGGTCCGGACTGCAGTTCTTC. Translating gives CASSVGSGLQFF.

The rearrangement links TRBV6-5 to TRBJ1-5; D is unclear. The V end lost 4 bases, the J end lost 7 bases, and 8 bases lay between the germline ends. The germline gives CDR1 MNHEY, CDR2 SVGAGI. The CDR3 has 12 amino acids. The CDR3 DNA sequence: TGTGCCAGCAGTTCTCCCCCGCAGCCCCAGCATTTT. As protein: CASSSPPQPQHF.

CDR3 region: CASSLGRGLYGYTF. Here the CDR3 DNA reads TGTGCCAGCAGTTTGGGTAGGGGGCTCTATGGCTACACCTTC. The rearrangement uses TRBV28 and TRBJ1-2; 7 nucleotides match TRBD1. V shed 3 bases, J shed 4 bases, and the junction held 5 bases outside the gene matches. The CDR3 covers 14 residues. The germline gives CDR1 MDHEN, CDR2 SYDVKM.

The count of this clone is one. The chain uses TRBV27 and TRBJ2-3, with D possibly being TRBD1 (5 bases). The CDR3 consists of 14 residues. The ends were cut back, 6 bases at V and 5 bases at J, with 15 bases in the middle. Germline assignment: CDR1 MNHEY and CDR2 SMNVEV (reference sequence). DNA of the CDR3: TGTGCCAGCAGCCCTTCTTCGACAGAAGATACGCAGTATTTT. Its translation is CASSPSSTEDTQYF.

This sequence joins TRBV2 and TRBJ1-6; 8 bases match TRBD1. Germline assignment: CDR1 SNHLY and CDR2 FYNNEI. J gave up 0 bases and V 6 bases, and 4 bases lay outside the gene matches. CDR3 size: 16 residues. CDR3 sequence reads: CASRSDRVSYNSPLHF. The CDR3 region has the DNA TGTGCCAGCAGGTCGGACAGGGTCTCCTATAATTCACCCCTCCACTTT.

V and J are TRBV6-2 or TRBV6-3 and TRBJ1-2; unclear D gene. V shed 2 bases and J shed 7 bases, with 14 bases lying between them. This CDR3 is 14 amino acids long. Germline loops: CDR1 MNHEY, CDR2 SVGEGT. The chain's CDR3 is CASSYLGQEGGYTF. The CDR3 DNA follows: TGTGCCAGCAGTTACCTTGGGCAAGAGGGTGGCTACACCTTC.

The CDR3 DNA sequence: TGTGCCAGTAGTACAACCGGGACAGGGGACTATGGCTACACCTTC. This gives the protein CASSTTGTGDYGYTF. The chain uses TRBV19 and TRBJ1-2, with 10 positions matching TRBD1. Germline V gene data show CDR1 as LNHDA and CDR2 as SQIVND (reference sequence). V was pared by 4 bases and J by 3 bases, with 5 bases of the junction left unmatched. The CDR3 length is 15 residues.